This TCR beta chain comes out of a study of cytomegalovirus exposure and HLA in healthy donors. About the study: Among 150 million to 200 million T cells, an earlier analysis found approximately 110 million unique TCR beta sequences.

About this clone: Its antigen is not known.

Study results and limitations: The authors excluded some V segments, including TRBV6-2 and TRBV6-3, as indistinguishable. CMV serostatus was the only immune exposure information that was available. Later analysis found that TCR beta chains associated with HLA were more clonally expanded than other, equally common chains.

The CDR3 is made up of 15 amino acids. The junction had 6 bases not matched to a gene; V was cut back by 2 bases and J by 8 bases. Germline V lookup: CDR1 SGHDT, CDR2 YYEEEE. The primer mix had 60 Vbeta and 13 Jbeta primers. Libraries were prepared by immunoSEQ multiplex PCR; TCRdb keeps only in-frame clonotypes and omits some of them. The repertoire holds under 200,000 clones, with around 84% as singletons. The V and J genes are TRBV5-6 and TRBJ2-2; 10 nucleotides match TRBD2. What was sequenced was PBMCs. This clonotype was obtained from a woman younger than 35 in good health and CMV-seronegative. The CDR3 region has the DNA TGTGCCAGCAGCTTCGGACTAGCGGAGGGGGGGGAGCTGTTTTTT. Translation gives CASSFGLAEGGELFF.